One and the same sample provided the 23 T cell receptor beta chains below, sequenced in a study of CD8 T cells in ankylosing spondylitis. Using its own MiXCR run on the 5' RACE reads, TCRdb lists one record per CDR3 protein. The sample shows some 71,000 distinct CDR3 sequences, less than 6% of them seen only once. Sequencing input: blood, either unsorted or a sorted T cell fraction (not recorded which). These receptors all come from a male donor with ankylosing spondylitis or in good health (not recorded which).

This clonotype was seen at least ten times. This chain joins TRBV7-2 and TRBJ2-2; the match to TRBD1 covers 8 bases. The CDR3 contains 17 residues. V trimming: 5 bases; J trimming: 0 bases; junction bases outside the gene matches: 8. Germline V gene lookup returns CDR1 SGHTA and CDR2 FQGNSA. CDR3 coding DNA: TGTGCCAGCAGCCCCCCTTGGACAGGGCCGAACACCGGGGAGCTGTTTTTT. This encodes CASSPPWTGPNTGELFF.

This clonotype was recorded many times. V usage is TRBV5-6 and J usage is TRBJ2-7, with D unclear. Germline V lookup: CDR1 SGHDT, CDR2 YYEEEE. The CDR3 totals 12 residues. Trimming left V 1 base short and J 11 bases short, with 13 bases between. CDR3 nucleotide sequence: TGTGCCAGCAGCTTGCGCAGGTCTTGGGAGTACTTC. It specifies CASSLRRSWEYF.

This clonotype was picked up many times. The rearrangement uses TRBV10-1 and TRBJ2-1; 12 nucleotides match TRBD2. The length of the CDR3 is 16 residues. J was trimmed by 3 bases and V by 3 bases; bases with no gene match: 3. Germline V gives CDR1 WNHNN, CDR2 SYGVQD (reference sequence). The CDR3 reads CASSDSSGGDYNEQFF. As DNA, the CDR3 is TGCGCCAGCAGTGACTCTAGCGGGGGGGACTACAATGAGCAGTTCTTC.

This clonotype was counted ten times or more. The J gene is TRBJ2-1, the V gene TRBV11-2; TRBD2 is a possible D gene (7 bases). The CDR3 length is 14 residues. V lost 8 bases to trimming and J lost 10 bases, with 21 bases between them. Germline V lookup: CDR1 SGHAT, CDR2 FQNNGV. In nucleotides, the CDR3 is TGTGCCAGCTCCCCCTCGGGGGGCCCCAGCGAGCAGTTCTTC. Encoded protein: CASSPSGGPSEQFF.

This clonotype has a count of ten or more. The chain is built from TRBV27 and TRBJ2-7, with unresolved D. V lost 2 bases and J 4 bases, leaving 12 bases between the germline ends. Germline CDR1 MNHEY, CDR2 SMNVEV (reference sequence). The CDR3 consists of 14 residues. The CDR3 region has the DNA TGTGCCAGCAGTTTAACCCTAGACTTTTACGAGCAGTACTTC. Translated: CASSLTLDFYEQYF.

This clonotype was counted at least ten times. The V call is TRBV20-1, the J call TRBJ2-3; 11 bases align to TRBD2. Germline V gene sequence: CDR1 DFQATT, CDR2 SNEGSKA (reference sequence). This CDR3 has 16 residues. The V gene end was trimmed by 2 bases and the J gene end by 2 bases; junction bases not matched to a gene: 6. For the CDR3, the DNA is TGCAGTGCTAGACTGGCTAGCGGGGGGTACACAGATACGCAGTATTTT. Translated, it gives CSARLASGGYTDTQYF.

This clonotype was picked up many times. This sequence joins TRBV5-4 and TRBJ2-1, with 8 bases aligning to TRBD1. The CDR3 runs 14 residues. Germline trimming cut 4 bases from V and 5 bases from J; bases unmatched to any gene: 5. Germline V lookup: CDR1 SGHNT, CDR2 YYREEE (reference sequence). The CDR3 is CASSVRTGNNEQFF. CDR3 in DNA: TGTGCCAGCAGCGTTAGGACAGGGAACAATGAGCAGTTCTTC.

In its sample, this clonotype was seen many times. The J gene is TRBJ2-6, the V gene TRBV27, with 7 bases identical to TRBD1. J was trimmed by 2 bases and V by 7 bases; bases with no gene match: 2. Germline V gene data show CDR1 as MNHEY and CDR2 as SMNVEV (reference sequence). This CDR3 comprises 14 residues. In DNA, the CDR3 is TGTGCCAGCAAACAGGGGACTGGGGCCAACGTCCTGACTTTC. It codes for CASKQGTGANVLTF.

Many counts were recorded for this clonotype. CDR3 sequence reads: CASSWTSGGSVQFF. The CDR3 coding sequence is TGCGCCAGCAGCTGGACTAGCGGGGGGTCTGTGCAGTTCTTC. V and J are TRBV5-1 and TRBJ2-1, with TRBD2 matching over 14 bases. Germline V gene sequence: CDR1 SGHRS, CDR2 YFSETQ. The CDR3 is made up of 14 amino acids. Trimming took 3 bases from V and 12 from J; bases not matched to a gene: 5. The variable domain in full, with the rest retrieved from reference TRBV5-1 and TRBJ2-1, is KAGVTQTPRYLIKTRGQQVTLSCSPISGHRSVSWYQQTPGQGLQFLFEYFSETQRNKGNFPGRFSGRQFSNSRSEMNVSTLELGDSALYLCASSWTSGGSVQFFGPGTRLTVL.

This clonotype has ten or more counts. The chain carries TRBV7-3 and TRBJ2-7; D is uncertain. CDR1 is SGHTA and CDR2 is FQGTGA in the germline V gene. V gave up 2 bases and J gave up 2 bases, with 7 bases separating them. This CDR3 is 13 amino acids long. In nucleotides, the CDR3 is TGTGCCAGCAGCTTATCTTCCCCCTACGAGCAGTACTTC. Its protein is CASSLSSPYEQYF.

This clonotype was counted ten times or more. The J gene is TRBJ2-1, the V gene TRBV3-1; 9 bases map to TRBD1. The J segment lost 6 bases and the V segment lost 7 bases, leaving 22 bases of the junction unmatched. CDR3 length equals 19 residues. Germline CDR1 is LGHDT and CDR2 is YNNKEL (reference sequence). The CDR3 DNA is TGTGCCAGCACCCCGGGACAGGGCTTTTGGTCCCCCCTTCGCAATGAGCAGTTCTTC. Translated, it gives CASTPGQGFWSPLRNEQFF.

This clonotype has ten or more counts. V is TRBV5-1 and J is TRBJ2-1; no firm D call. The CDR3 totals 15 residues. The germline V gene encodes CDR1 SGHRS and CDR2 YFSETQ. V lost 0 bases and J 6 bases, leaving 13 bases between the germline ends. Here the CDR3 reads CASSLGAERFNEQFF. For the CDR3, the DNA is TGCGCCAGCAGCTTGGGTGCAGAAAGGTTCAATGAGCAGTTCTTC.

This clonotype occurred many times. V usage is TRBV25-1 and J usage is TRBJ1-2, with unresolved D. Germline values: CDR1 MGHDK, CDR2 SYGVNS. V gave up 7 bases and J gave up 7 bases, with 16 bases separating them. This CDR3 is 13 amino acids long. CDR3 DNA: TGTGCCAGCAAGGAGTTCCTTTCTGGTGGCTACACCTTC. This gives the protein CASKEFLSGGYTF.

At least ten counts were recorded for this clonotype. The V call is TRBV6-5, the J call TRBJ2-5, with 9 bases matching TRBD2. CDR3 length: 17 amino acids. CDR1 and CDR2 (germline): MNHEY, SVGAGI. Trimming at V came to 5 bases and at J to 3 bases, leaving 13 bases not matched to a gene. CDR3 bases: TGTGCCAGCAGTGCATCGTTCCTAGCGGGGTTTAAAGAGACCCAGTACTTC. Amino acid sequence: CASSASFLAGFKETQYF.

This clonotype was seen repeatedly, ten times or more. The chain employs TRBV3-1 and TRBJ2-5; maybe TRBD2 (6 bases). V was shortened by 0 bases and J by 5 bases, with 13 bases between the two germline ends. The CDR3 extends over 15 amino acids. Germline assignment: CDR1 LGHDT and CDR2 YNNKEL (reference sequence). The CDR3 here is CASSQDGRSGETQYF. The CDR3, as DNA: TGTGCCAGCAGCCAAGATGGCAGGAGCGGGGAGACCCAGTACTTC.

Ten or more counts support this clonotype. The chain employs TRBV20-1 and TRBJ2-1; the match to TRBD2 covers 10 bases. The length of the CDR3 is 16 residues. With V trimmed by 5 bases and J by 3 bases, 10 bases remained unmatched. CDR1 DFQATT and CDR2 SNEGSKA come from the germline V gene (reference sequence). The CDR3 nucleotides read TGCAGTGCTCCCAGAATAGCGGGGGGATTCTACAATGAGCAGTTCTTC. This translates into CSAPRIAGGFYNEQFF.

This clonotype was recorded many times. The CDR3 protein is CASSPRKGNYEQYF. CDR3 DNA: TGTGCCAGCAGTCCGCGAAAGGGGAACTACGAGCAGTACTTC. The V gene is TRBV28, the J gene TRBJ2-7, with D possibly matching TRBD1 (5 bases). CDR1 is MDHEN, CDR2 SYDVKM, per germline. The length of the CDR3 is 14 residues. Trimming shortened V by 5 bases and J by 3 bases, and 14 bases separated the two germline ends. The variable domain in full, with the rest retrieved from reference TRBV28 and TRBJ2-7, is DVKVTQSSRYLVKRTGEKVFLECVQDMDHENMFWYRQDPGLGLRLIYFSYDVKMKEKGDIPEGYSVSREKKERFSLILESASTNQTSMYLCASSPRKGNYEQYFGPGTRLTVT.

V is TRBV21-1 and J is TRBJ1-5. TRBV21-1 is deemed a pseudogene. CDR3 length: 15 residues. The CDR3 DNA sequence: TGTGCCAGCAGCATTGGACGGATCACCAATCAGCCCCAGCATTTT. This codes for CASSIGRITNQPQHF.

At least ten counts were recorded for this clonotype. The chain uses TRBV7-8 and TRBJ1-1, with no clear D. Between the trimmed V and J ends, which lost 5 bases and 2 bases, there was a span of 12 bases. Germline V gene data show CDR1 as SGHVS and CDR2 as FQNEAQ. This CDR3 region has 14 residues. The CDR3 DNA follows: TGTGCCAGCAGCGCCGAAGGCGGAAACACTGAAGCTTTCTTT. Residues: CASSAEGGNTEAFF.

Ten or more counts support this clonotype. This chain joins TRBV7-2 and TRBJ2-5, with 8 bases lining up with TRBD2. CDR1 is SGHTA and CDR2 is FQGNSA in the germline V gene. The J segment lost 5 bases and the V segment lost 3 bases, leaving 5 bases of the junction unmatched. The CDR3 has 14 amino acids. CDR3 amino acids: CASSLGLGGETQYF. For the CDR3, the DNA is TGTGCCAGCAGCTTGGGACTAGGTGGTGAGACCCAGTACTTC.

Ten or more counts support this clonotype. The V and J genes are TRBV6-2 or TRBV6-3 and TRBJ2-1; D call uncertain. The V end lost 2 bases, the J end lost 0 bases, and 8 bases lay between the germline ends. Germline V lookup: CDR1 MNHEY, CDR2 SVGEGT. The CDR3 covers 15 residues. The CDR3 here is CASSYLDGSYNEQFF. The CDR3 nucleotides are TGTGCCAGCAGTTACCTAGATGGCTCCTACAATGAGCAGTTCTTC.

V gene TRBV7-2 combines with J gene TRBJ2-5, with D possibly TRBD2 on 6 matching bases. The germline CDR1 and CDR2 sequences are SGHTA and FQGNSA. The V gene lost 2 bases and the J gene lost 4 bases, with 11 bases spanning the gap. The CDR3 spans 14 residues. The CDR3 loop is CASSLNGGVETQYF. CDR3 DNA sequence: TGTGCCAGCAGCTTAAACGGGGGAGTAGAGACCCAGTACTTC.

There are many counts of this clonotype. V usage is TRBV12-3 or TRBV12-4 and J usage is TRBJ2-6; possibly TRBD2 for D (6 bases). V was pared by 1 base and J by 1 base, with 8 bases between. CDR3 size: 16 residues. Written as DNA, the CDR3 is TGTGCCAGCAGTTTAGGGAGCGGGTCTGGGGCCAACGTCCTGACTTTC. Protein sequence: CASSLGSGSGANVLTF.